This T cell receptor (beta chain) was obtained from a study of blood T cell repertoires in COVID-19. Study details: T cells, B-cell-depleted T cells, or PBMCs supplied cDNA or gDNA.

CDR3 length: 15 amino acids. Germline V CDR1 and CDR2: SQVTM, ANQGSEA. After removal of 2 bases from V and 0 bases from J, the junction contained 5 bases not matched to a gene. The repertoire was sequenced with immunoSEQ multiplex PCR; TCRdb's copy has only in-frame clones and lacks some. The sample lists 65,000 or so clones, roughly 80% occurring once. The material sequenced was peripheral blood. The V call is TRBV29-1, the J call TRBJ2-7; 9 nucleotides align to TRBD2. This TCR derives from a human donor in a cohort sampled during active COVID-19. The CDR3 DNA reads TGCAGCGTTGAATTTAGCGGGGGCTTCTCCTACGAGCAGTACTTC. Amino acids: CSVEFSGGFSYEQYF.